The 3 T cell receptor beta chains in this list originate from one sample, sequenced in a study of blood T cell repertoires in COVID-19. The table came from immunoSEQ multiplex PCR; TCRdb's copy has only in-frame clones and leaves some out. The data hold approximately 390,000 clones, with nearly 90% observed a single time. The sequenced material came from peripheral blood. The receptors were gathered from a man aged 18 to 29 with active or convalescent COVID-19.

The rearrangement links TRBV11-2 to TRBJ1-3; TRBD1 matches 9 bases. The CDR3 has 17 residues. V was clipped by 5 bases and J by 2 bases; unmatched bases: 10. Germline V gene data show CDR1 as SGHAT and CDR2 as FQNNGV. The CDR3 loop reads CASSPVQGTGPGNTIYF. As DNA, the CDR3 is TGTGCCAGCAGCCCAGTTCAAGGGACAGGGCCTGGAAACACCATATATTTT.

This CDR3 reads CASSFLTGVTGTEAFF. The CDR3 DNA is TGTGCCAGCAGCTTTCTTACAGGGGTTACGGGGACTGAAGCTTTCTTT. The gene calls are TRBV7-8 and TRBJ1-1; TRBD1 agrees at 7 bases. V lost 3 bases, J lost 5 bases, and 12 bases stayed unmatched. CDR3 length: 16 residues. CDR1 and CDR2 from the germline V gene are SGHVS and FQNEAQ.

This chain links TRBV14 with TRBJ2-7; 9 bases align to TRBD2. J was trimmed by 0 bases and V by 0 bases; bases with no gene match: 3. CDR3 length equals 16 residues. The germline CDR1 and CDR2 sequences are SGHDN and FVKESK. The CDR3 is CASSQERLAASYEQYF. As DNA, the CDR3 is TGTGCCAGCAGCCAAGAACGACTAGCGGCCTCCTACGAGCAGTACTTC.